The entry that follows covers one T cell receptor beta chain sequence. Its target is not known. TCR beta was sequenced from UMI-tagged 5' RACE libraries. TCRdb re-called the 5' RACE reads; one entry per CDR3 protein, DNA not given. This sample's table reports roughly 16,000 distinct CDR3 sequences. Cells that were CCR7+ PD-1- TIGIT- were defined as the stem-like memory CD8+ T cell population, referred to as TSTEM. Per subset, duplicate vials of roughly 160,000 sorted CD8+ T cells supplied RNA. These data originate in a study of human CD8 memory T cell subsets. The CDR3 is 14 residues long. Germline CDR1 is GTSNPN and CDR2 is SVGIG (reference sequence). Study-wide results and caveats: Both stem-like memory T cells and precursor exhausted T cells showed comparably high diversity, which set them apart from effector memory cells.

The sequence was obtained from a human donor in good health. V gene TRBV30 combines with J gene TRBJ2-1; TCRdb designates TRBD2, a call that cannot be tested without DNA. Sequencing was performed on CD8+ stem-like memory T cells (TSCM and TCM) sorted from PBMCs. Subset meaning: stem-like memory CD8 T cells (TSTEM), CCR7+ PD-1- TIGIT-. CDR3 sequence reads: CAWVSGRAHNEQFF.